The 20 T cell receptor beta chains listed next were all sequenced from one sample in a study of cytomegalovirus exposure and HLA in healthy donors (dated by TCRdb to the late 2010s). The method behind the library was the immunoSEQ multiplex PCR assay. For the multiplex PCR, a mixture combining 60 forward primers for TCR Vbeta segments and 13 reverse primers for TCR Jbeta segments was used. Here the immuneACCESS table is served through TCRdb, limited to in-frame sequences with V and J called. Missing clones are a known gap in these copies; in checked studies unresolved V genes cover under half, and the rest lacks a known reason. Present in this sample are roughly 93,000 clones, roughly four fifths of which were seen just once. Around 0.53% of the sample is in the top ten clones. Sequencing used PBMCs. Receptors originate from a man aged 30 to 45 in good health and CMV-seronegative.

This chain joins TRBV7-6 and TRBJ2-5; no definite D call. V dropped 1 base and J dropped 1 base, with 10 bases sitting between them. Germline V lookup: CDR1 SGHVS, CDR2 FNYEAQ. This CDR3 is built from 15 residues. This CDR3 reads CASSLDPTSQETQYF. Here the CDR3 DNA reads TGTGCCAGCAGCTTAGACCCCACCAGCCAAGAGACCCAGTACTTC. Using reference TRBV7-6 and TRBJ2-5 for the parts outside the CDR3, the full variable domain is GAGVSQSPRYKVTKRGQDVALRCDPISGHVSLYWYRQALGQGPEFLTYFNYEAQQDKSGLPNDRFSAERPEGSISTLTIQRTEQRDSAMYRCASSLDPTSQETQYFGPGTRLLVL.

The chain carries TRBV2 and TRBJ2-2, with D tentatively TRBD2 (5 bases). The V and J ends lost 7 bases and 7 bases respectively, with 13 bases between them. From germline, CDR1 is SNHLY and CDR2 FYNNEI. The CDR3 totals 13 residues. The CDR3 region has the DNA TGTGCCAGCATCCGACTACTAGACGGGGAGCTGTTTTTT. Translating gives CASIRLLDGELFF. Looking up the rest from reference TRBV2 and TRBJ2-2 gives the full variable domain: EPEVTQTPSHQVTQMGQEVILRCVPISNHLYFYWYRQILGQKVEFLVSFYNNEISEKSEIFDDQFSVERPDGSNFTLKIRSTKLEDSAMYFCASIRLLDGELFFGEGSRLTVL.

The gene calls are TRBV11-2 and TRBJ2-3, with no clear D. The germline V gene has CDR1 SGHAT and CDR2 FQNNGV. The ends were cut back, 1 base at V and 0 bases at J, with 2 bases in the middle. The CDR3 runs 13 residues. Written as DNA, the CDR3 is TGTGCCAGCAGCTTAGCTAGCACAGATACGCAGTATTTT. Translating gives CASSLASTDTQYF.

CDR3 bases: TGTGCCAGCAGCTTTGTATCGGAGACCCAGTACTTC. This gives the protein CASSFVSETQYF. The V call is TRBV5-6, the J call TRBJ2-5; D uncertain. Germline assignment: CDR1 SGHDT and CDR2 YYEEEE. Between the trimmed V and J ends, which lost 2 bases and 5 bases, there was a span of 7 bases. The CDR3 runs to 12 residues.

The V gene is TRBV7-2, the J gene TRBJ1-2; 8 bases line up with TRBD1. V trimming: 2 bases; J trimming: 6 bases; junction bases outside the gene matches: 5. Per the germline V gene, CDR1 is SGHTA and CDR2 is FQGNSA. The CDR3 is 14 amino acids. CDR3 sequence: CASSLQGAEHGYTF. The CDR3 nucleotides are TGTGCCAGCAGCTTACAGGGGGCTGAGCATGGCTACACCTTC.

This sequence joins TRBV11-1 and TRBJ2-1; D might be TRBD1 (5 bases). Germline V gives CDR1 SGHAT, CDR2 FQDESV (reference sequence). This CDR3 is 16 amino acids long. V lost 1 base and J lost 8, with 18 bases in between. The CDR3 sequence is CASSLVPQVVRDEQFF. CDR3 coding DNA: TGTGCCAGCAGCTTAGTACCACAGGTCGTGCGTGATGAGCAGTTCTTC.

The CDR3 sequence: CASSQALAYSYGYTF. The CDR3 DNA reads TGTGCCAGCAGCCAAGCACTAGCTTACTCCTATGGCTACACCTTC. This chain links TRBV14 with TRBJ1-2; D unresolved. Trimming stripped 1 base from V and 4 bases from J, with 13 bases between. The CDR3 is made up of 15 amino acids. CDR1 and CDR2 (germline): SGHDN, FVKESK.

The chain uses TRBV7-9 and TRBJ1-3; 7 bases agree with TRBD1. The CDR3 has 18 amino acids. Germline V gives CDR1 SEHNR, CDR2 FQNEAQ (reference sequence). With 1 base clipped from V and 3 bases from J, the junction kept 12 bases outside the gene matches. CDR3 amino acids: CASSLVAVTGVFGNTIYF. The CDR3 nucleotides are TGTGCCAGCAGCTTAGTGGCCGTAACAGGGGTCTTTGGAAACACCATATATTTT.

This clone showed up just once. This chain uses TRBV5-8 with TRBJ2-7, with 9 bases that match TRBD1. Germline trimming cut 0 bases from V and 5 bases from J; bases unmatched to any gene: 0. The length of the CDR3 is 13 residues. Germline V gene data show CDR1 as SGHTS and CDR2 as YDEGEE. The CDR3 loop reads CASSLGTGDEQYF. CDR3 coding DNA: TGTGCCAGCAGCTTGGGGACAGGGGACGAGCAGTACTTC.

The V gene is TRBV7-2, the J gene TRBJ1-3; D uncertain. This CDR3 is 16 amino acids long. V gave up 5 bases and J gave up 0 bases, with 14 bases separating them. Germline CDR1 SGHTA, CDR2 FQGNSA. CDR3 sequence (DNA): TGTGCCAGCAGCGATGGCCCCCCCAACTCTGGAAACACCATATATTTT. Amino acid sequence: CASSDGPPNSGNTIYF.

This clone has only a few counts. This chain links TRBV5-1 with TRBJ1-1; perhaps TRBD1 as D (6 bases). The V gene's germline CDR1 is SGHRS and CDR2 YFSETQ. V was shortened by 3 bases and J by 2 bases, with 23 bases between the two germline ends. This CDR3 contains 18 residues. The CDR3 DNA reads as TGCGCCAGCAGCTCGGCAGGTCGAACAGGGAGATTAAACACTGAAGCTTTCTTT. Protein product: CASSSAGRTGRLNTEAFF. Full variable domain (rest looked up from reference TRBV5-1 and TRBJ1-1): KAGVTQTPRYLIKTRGQQVTLSCSPISGHRSVSWYQQTPGQGLQFLFEYFSETQRNKGNFPGRFSGRQFSNSRSEMNVSTLELGDSALYLCASSSAGRTGRLNTEAFFGQGTRLTVV.

This chain links TRBV7-3 with TRBJ1-1; D is possibly TRBD1 (5 bases). V lost 2 bases and J 3 bases, leaving 7 bases between the germline ends. The germline CDR1 and CDR2 sequences are SGHTA and FQGTGA. The CDR3 has 13 amino acids. The CDR3 sequence is CASSLWGDTEAFF. The DNA for the CDR3 is TGTGCCAGCAGCTTATGGGGGGACACTGAAGCTTTCTTT. The full variable domain, in which reference TRBV7-3 and TRBJ1-1 provide the parts outside the CDR3, is GAGVSQTPSNKVTEKGKYVELRCDPISGHTALYWYRQSLGQGPEFLIYFQGTGAADDSGLPNDRFFAVRPEGSVSTLKIQRTERGDSAVYLCASSLWGDTEAFFGQGTRLTVV.

CDR3 nucleotides: TGTGCCAGCAGCTTGGCAACGAACTACTACGAGCAGTACTTC. Protein sequence: CASSLATNYYEQYF. The chain recombines TRBV7-3 with TRBJ2-7, with D unclear. The CDR3 is 14 residues long. The V end was cut by 3 bases, the J end by 3 bases, with 12 bases between. Germline V gene data show CDR1 as SGHTA and CDR2 as FQGTGA.

CDR3 coding DNA: TGTGCCAGTAGTACGACAGGGTTTAATGAAAAACTGTTTTTT. It specifies CASSTTGFNEKLFF. The chain joins TRBV19 to TRBJ1-4; 7 positions agree with TRBD1. The CDR3 loop spans 14 amino acids. V lost 4 bases, J lost 4 bases, and 3 bases stayed unmatched. The germline CDR1 and CDR2 sequences are LNHDA and SQIVND (reference sequence).

CDR3 sequence: CASSSGNTQYF. DNA for the CDR3: TGTGCCAGCAGCTCGGGGAATACGCAGTATTTT. The chain combines TRBV9 with TRBJ2-3; a weak D match, TRBD2 (5 bases). Germline V gene lookup returns CDR1 SGDLS and CDR2 YYNGEE. V was clipped by 4 bases and J by 7 bases, with 7 bases between them. CDR3 length: 11 amino acids. The full variable domain, completed using reference TRBV9 and TRBJ2-3, is DSGVTQTPKHLITATGQRVTLRCSPRSGDLSVYWYQQSLDQGLQFLIQYYNGEERAKGNILERFSAQQFPDLHSELNLSSLELGDSALYFCASSSGNTQYFGPGTRLTVL.

This chain uses TRBV19 with TRBJ2-5; 8 bases are shared with TRBD2. Germline trimming cut 6 bases from V and 2 bases from J; bases unmatched to any gene: 2. Germline V gene data show CDR1 as LNHDA and CDR2 as SQIVND (reference sequence). The CDR3 has 13 residues. CDR3 region: CASSGLAQETQYF. CDR3 DNA sequence: TGTGCCAGTAGCGGACTAGCACAAGAGACCCAGTACTTC. Combining the CDR3 with reference TRBV19 and TRBJ2-5 gives the whole variable domain DGGITQSPKYLFRKEGQNVTLSCEQNLNHDAMYWYRQDPGQGLRLIYYSQIVNDFQKGDIAEGYSVSREKKESFPLTVTSAQKNPTAFYLCASSGLAQETQYFGPGTRLLVL.

The chain is built from TRBV4-2 and TRBJ2-5; D possibly corresponds to TRBD2 (6 bases). Per the germline V gene, CDR1 is LGHNA and CDR2 is YNFKEQ. The CDR3 has 13 residues. The ends were cut back, 3 bases at V and 3 bases at J, with 8 bases in the middle. CDR3 sequence (DNA): TGTGCCAGCAGCCAGCGGACTAAAGAGACCCAGTACTTC. Protein product: CASSQRTKETQYF.

The chain has TRBV15 and TRBJ1-5; D is uncertain. Germline CDR1 reads LNHNV; CDR2 reads YYDKDF (reference sequence). Deletions cut 0 bases from V and 5 bases from J, with 5 bases between. CDR3 size: 13 residues. CDR3 residues: CATSRDPDQPQHF. CDR3 DNA: TGTGCCACCAGCAGAGATCCTGATCAGCCCCAGCATTTT.

This chain uses TRBV4-1 with TRBJ1-2; the D is unclear. Deletions cut 0 bases from V and 4 bases from J, with 6 bases between. The CDR3 contains 13 residues. Germline CDR1 MGHRA, CDR2 YSYEKL. In DNA form, the CDR3 reads TGCGCCAGCAGCCAAGACCAGGTCTATGGCTACACCTTC. It specifies CASSQDQVYGYTF.

The chain recombines TRBV19 with TRBJ2-1; no definite D call. Germline V gives CDR1 LNHDA, CDR2 SQIVND (reference sequence). CDR3 length: 13 residues. Trimming took off 0 bases at V and 8 bases at J, with 8 bases between the two ends. The CDR3 coding sequence is TGTGCCAGTAGTATAGATCATGAGGATGAGCAGTTCTTC. This encodes CASSIDHEDEQFF.